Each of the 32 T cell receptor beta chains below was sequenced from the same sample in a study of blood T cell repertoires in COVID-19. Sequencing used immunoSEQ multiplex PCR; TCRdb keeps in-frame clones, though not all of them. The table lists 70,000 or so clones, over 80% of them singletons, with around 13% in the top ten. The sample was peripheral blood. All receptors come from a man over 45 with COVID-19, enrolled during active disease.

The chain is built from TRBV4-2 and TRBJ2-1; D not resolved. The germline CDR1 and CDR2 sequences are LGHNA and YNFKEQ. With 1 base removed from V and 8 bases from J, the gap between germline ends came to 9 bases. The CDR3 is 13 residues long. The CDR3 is CASSQVLEHEQFF. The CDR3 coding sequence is TGTGCCAGCAGCCAAGTGCTTGAGCATGAGCAGTTCTTC.

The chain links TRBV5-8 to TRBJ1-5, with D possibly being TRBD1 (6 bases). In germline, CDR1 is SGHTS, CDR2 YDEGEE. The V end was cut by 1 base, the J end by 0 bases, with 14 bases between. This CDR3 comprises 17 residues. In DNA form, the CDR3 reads TGTGCCAGCAGCTTGTGGACAAGGACAGCTAGCAATCAGCCCCAGCATTTT. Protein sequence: CASSLWTRTASNQPQHF.

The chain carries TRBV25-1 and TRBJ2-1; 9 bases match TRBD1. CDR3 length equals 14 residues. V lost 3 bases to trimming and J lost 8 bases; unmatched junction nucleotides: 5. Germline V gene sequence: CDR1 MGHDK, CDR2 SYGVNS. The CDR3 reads CASSEGQGRDEQFF. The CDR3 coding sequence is TGTGCCAGCAGTGAGGGACAGGGTAGGGATGAGCAGTTCTTC.

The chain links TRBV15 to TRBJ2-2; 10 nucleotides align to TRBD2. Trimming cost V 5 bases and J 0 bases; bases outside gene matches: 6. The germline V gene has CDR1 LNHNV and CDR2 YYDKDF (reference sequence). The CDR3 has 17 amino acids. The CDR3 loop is CATSYHSGRANTGELFF. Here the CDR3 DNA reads TGTGCCACCAGCTACCACAGCGGGAGGGCGAACACCGGGGAGCTGTTTTTT. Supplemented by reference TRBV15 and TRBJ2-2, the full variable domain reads DAMVIQNPRYQVTQFGKPVTLSCSQTLNHNVMYWYQQKSSQAPKLLFHYYDKDFNNEADTPDNFQSRRPNTSFCFLDIRSPGLGDTAMYLCATSYHSGRANTGELFFGEGSRLTVL.

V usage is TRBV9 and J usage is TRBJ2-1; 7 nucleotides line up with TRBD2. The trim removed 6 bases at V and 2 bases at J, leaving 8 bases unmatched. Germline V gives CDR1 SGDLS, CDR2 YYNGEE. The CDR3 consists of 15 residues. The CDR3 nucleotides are TGTGCCAGCAACGTCGCTAGCGGCCCCTACAATGAGCAGTTCTTC. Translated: CASNVASGPYNEQFF.

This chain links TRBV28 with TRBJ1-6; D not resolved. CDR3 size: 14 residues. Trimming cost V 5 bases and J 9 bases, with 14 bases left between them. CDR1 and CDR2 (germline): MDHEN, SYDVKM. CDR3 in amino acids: CASSMAGLSSPLHF. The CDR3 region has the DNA TGTGCCAGCAGTATGGCGGGGTTAAGTTCACCCCTCCACTTT.

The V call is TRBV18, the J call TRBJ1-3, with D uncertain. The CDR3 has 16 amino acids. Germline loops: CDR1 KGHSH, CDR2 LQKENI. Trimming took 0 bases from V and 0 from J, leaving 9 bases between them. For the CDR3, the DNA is TGTGCCAGCTCACCACCTGGGCAGACCTCTGGAAACACCATATATTTT. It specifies CASSPPGQTSGNTIYF.

Written as DNA, the CDR3 is TGTGCAAGTCGTTTCCCGACTAGCGGGAGCCGGGGAGTCGTTTTATTT. The encoded protein is CASRFPTSGSRGVVLF. The chain links TRBV12-2 to TRBJ2-3; the table's D call TRBD2 went unverified against the DNA. TRBV12-2 corresponds to a pseudogene. CDR3 length equals 16 residues.

The DNA for the CDR3 is TGTGCCAGCAGTTACTCCGGGGGGAGCGAGACCCAGTACTTC. The encoded protein is CASSYSGGSETQYF. The chain recombines TRBV6-5 with TRBJ2-5, with 7 bases aligning to TRBD2. The CDR3 runs to 14 residues. The germline CDR1 and CDR2 sequences are MNHEY and SVGAGI. The V segment lost 0 bases and the J segment 5 bases; nucleotides outside the gene matches: 3.

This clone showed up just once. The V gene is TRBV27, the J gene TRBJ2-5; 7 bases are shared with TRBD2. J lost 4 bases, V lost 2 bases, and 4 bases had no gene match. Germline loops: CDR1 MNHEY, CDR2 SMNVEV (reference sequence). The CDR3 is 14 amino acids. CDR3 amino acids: CASSLAGVAETQYF. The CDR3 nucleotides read TGTGCCAGCAGTTTAGCGGGAGTAGCAGAGACCCAGTACTTC.

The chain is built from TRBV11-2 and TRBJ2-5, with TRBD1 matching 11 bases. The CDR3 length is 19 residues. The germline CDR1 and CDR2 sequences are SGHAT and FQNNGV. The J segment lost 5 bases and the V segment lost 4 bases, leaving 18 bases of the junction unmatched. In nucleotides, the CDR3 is TGTGCCAGCAGCTCGTTCGACGCCGGGACAGGGGGTATTAGGGAGACCCAGTACTTC. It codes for CASSSFDAGTGGIRETQYF.

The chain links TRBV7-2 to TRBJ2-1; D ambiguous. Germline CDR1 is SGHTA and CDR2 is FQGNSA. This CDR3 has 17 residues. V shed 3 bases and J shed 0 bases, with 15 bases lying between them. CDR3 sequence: CASSFPYGGNSYNEQFF. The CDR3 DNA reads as TGTGCCAGCAGCTTCCCTTATGGCGGCAACTCCTACAATGAGCAGTTCTTC.

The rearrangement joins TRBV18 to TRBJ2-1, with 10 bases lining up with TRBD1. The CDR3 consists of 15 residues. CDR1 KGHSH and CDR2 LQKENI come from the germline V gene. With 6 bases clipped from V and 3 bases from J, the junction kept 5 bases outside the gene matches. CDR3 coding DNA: TGTGCCAGCTCCCCGGGACAGGGGCACTACAATGAGCAGTTCTTC. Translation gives CASSPGQGHYNEQFF.

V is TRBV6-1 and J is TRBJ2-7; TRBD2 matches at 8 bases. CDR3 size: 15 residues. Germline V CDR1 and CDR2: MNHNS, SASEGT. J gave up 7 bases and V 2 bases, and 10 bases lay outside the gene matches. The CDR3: CASSESVAGTGEQYF. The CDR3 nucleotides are TGTGCCAGCAGTGAATCGGTAGCGGGAACAGGTGAGCAGTACTTC.

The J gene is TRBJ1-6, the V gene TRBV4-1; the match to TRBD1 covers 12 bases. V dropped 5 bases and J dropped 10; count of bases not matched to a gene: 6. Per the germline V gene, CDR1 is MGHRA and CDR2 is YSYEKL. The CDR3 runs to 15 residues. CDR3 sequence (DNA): TGCGCCAGCAGCAGCGGGACAGGGGGCCGCTCACCCCTCCACTTT. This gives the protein CASSSGTGGRSPLHF.

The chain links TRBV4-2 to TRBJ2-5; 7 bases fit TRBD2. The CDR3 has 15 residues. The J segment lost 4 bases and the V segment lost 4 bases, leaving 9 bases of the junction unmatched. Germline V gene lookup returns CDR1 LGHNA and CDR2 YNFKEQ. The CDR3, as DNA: TGTGCCAGCAGCCTCAACAGCGGGATTTTAGAGACCCAGTACTTC. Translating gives CASSLNSGILETQYF.

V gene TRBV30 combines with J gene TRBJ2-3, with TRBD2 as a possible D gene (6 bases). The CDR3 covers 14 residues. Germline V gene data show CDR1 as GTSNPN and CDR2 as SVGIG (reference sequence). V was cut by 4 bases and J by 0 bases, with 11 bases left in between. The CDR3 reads CAWTPGSSTDTQYF. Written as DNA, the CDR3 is TGTGCCTGGACGCCCGGGAGTAGCACAGATACGCAGTATTTT.

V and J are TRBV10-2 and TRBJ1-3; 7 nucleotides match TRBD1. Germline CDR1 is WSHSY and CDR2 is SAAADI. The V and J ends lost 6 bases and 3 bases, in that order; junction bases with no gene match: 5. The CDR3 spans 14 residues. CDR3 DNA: TGCGCCAGCAGCTTTGACAGGGATGGAAACACCATATATTTT. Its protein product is CASSFDRDGNTIYF.

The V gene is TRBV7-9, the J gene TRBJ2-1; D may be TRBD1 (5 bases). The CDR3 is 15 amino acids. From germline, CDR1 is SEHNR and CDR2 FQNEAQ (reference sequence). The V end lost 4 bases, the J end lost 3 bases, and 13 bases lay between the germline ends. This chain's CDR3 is CASSSGQVNYNEQFF. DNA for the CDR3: TGTGCCAGCAGCTCCGGACAAGTTAACTACAATGAGCAGTTCTTC.

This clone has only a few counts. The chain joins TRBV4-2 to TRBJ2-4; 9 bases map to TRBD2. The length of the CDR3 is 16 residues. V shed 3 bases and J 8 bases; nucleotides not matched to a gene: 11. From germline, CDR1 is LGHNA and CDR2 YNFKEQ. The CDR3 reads CASSQRGAGGPDIQYF. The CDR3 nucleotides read TGTGCCAGCAGCCAGAGGGGCGCGGGAGGGCCCGACATTCAGTACTTC.

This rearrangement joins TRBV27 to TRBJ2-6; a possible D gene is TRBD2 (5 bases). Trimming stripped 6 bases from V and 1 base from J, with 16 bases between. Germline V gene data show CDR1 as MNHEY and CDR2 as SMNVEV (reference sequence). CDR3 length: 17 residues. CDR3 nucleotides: TGTGCCAGCAGCCGATCGTCCCGAGGGTCTGGGGCCAACGTCCTGACTTTC. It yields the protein CASSRSSRGSGANVLTF.

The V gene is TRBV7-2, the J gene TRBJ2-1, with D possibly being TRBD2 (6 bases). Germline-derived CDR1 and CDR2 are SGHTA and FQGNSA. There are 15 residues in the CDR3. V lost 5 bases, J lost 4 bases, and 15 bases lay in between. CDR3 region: CASSPAGISYNEQFF. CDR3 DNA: TGTGCCAGCAGCCCCGCGGGGATTTCGTACAATGAGCAGTTCTTC.

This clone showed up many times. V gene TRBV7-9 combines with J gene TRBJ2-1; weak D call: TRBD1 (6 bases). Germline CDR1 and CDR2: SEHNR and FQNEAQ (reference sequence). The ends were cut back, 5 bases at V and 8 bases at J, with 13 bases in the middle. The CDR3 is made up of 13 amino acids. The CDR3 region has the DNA TGTGCCAGCAGCCCAACCACAGGGTATGAGCAGTTCTTC. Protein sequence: CASSPTTGYEQFF.

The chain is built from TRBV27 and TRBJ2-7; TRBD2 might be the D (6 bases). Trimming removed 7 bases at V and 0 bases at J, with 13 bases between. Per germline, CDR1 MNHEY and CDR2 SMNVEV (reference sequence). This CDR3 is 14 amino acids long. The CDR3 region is CASKLLRDSYEQYF. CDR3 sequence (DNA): TGTGCCAGCAAGCTGCTGCGGGACTCCTACGAGCAGTACTTC.

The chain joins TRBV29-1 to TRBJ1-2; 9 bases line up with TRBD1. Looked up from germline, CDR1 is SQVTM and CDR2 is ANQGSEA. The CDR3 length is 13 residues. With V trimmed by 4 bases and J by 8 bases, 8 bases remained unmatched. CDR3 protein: CSVGGQGGRGYTF. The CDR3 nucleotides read TGCAGCGTTGGGGGACAGGGAGGACGGGGCTACACCTTC.

This chain's CDR3 is CASSSRGSYGYTF. As DNA, the CDR3 is TGTGCCAGCAGCTCCAGGGGGAGCTATGGCTACACCTTC. The J gene is TRBJ1-2, the V gene TRBV11-1, with TRBD1 identical over 7 bases. Germline V gene data show CDR1 as SGHAT and CDR2 as FQDESV (reference sequence). J was trimmed by 4 bases and V by 4 bases; bases with no gene match: 3. The CDR3 has 13 residues.

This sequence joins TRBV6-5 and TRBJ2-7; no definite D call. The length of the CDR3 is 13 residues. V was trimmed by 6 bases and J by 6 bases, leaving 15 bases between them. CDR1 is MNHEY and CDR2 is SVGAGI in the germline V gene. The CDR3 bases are TGTGCCAGCAGGAGCAGGTTGATAGGCGAGCAGTACTTC. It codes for CASRSRLIGEQYF.

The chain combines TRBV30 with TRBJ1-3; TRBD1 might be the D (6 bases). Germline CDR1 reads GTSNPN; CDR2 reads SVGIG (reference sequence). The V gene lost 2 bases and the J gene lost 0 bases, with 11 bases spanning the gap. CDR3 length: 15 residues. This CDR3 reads CAWSSGTSSGNTIYF. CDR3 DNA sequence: TGTGCCTGGAGTTCGGGGACAAGCTCTGGAAACACCATATATTTT.

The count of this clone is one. The CDR3 DNA sequence: TGTGCCAGTAGTTCCGGGACAATTTTTAACACTGAAGCTTTCTTT. It codes for CASSSGTIFNTEAFF. The V call is TRBV19, the J call TRBJ1-1; possibly TRBD1 for D (6 bases). V lost 5 bases to trimming and J lost 2 bases, with 15 bases between them. Germline loops: CDR1 LNHDA, CDR2 SQIVND (reference sequence). The CDR3 has 15 residues.

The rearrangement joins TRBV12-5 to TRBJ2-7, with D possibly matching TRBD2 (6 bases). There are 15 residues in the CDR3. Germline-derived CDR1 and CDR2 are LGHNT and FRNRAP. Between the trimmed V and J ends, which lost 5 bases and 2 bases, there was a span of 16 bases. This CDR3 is CASGPRTDYTYEQYF. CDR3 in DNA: TGTGCTAGTGGTCCACGGACGGACTACACCTACGAGCAGTACTTC.

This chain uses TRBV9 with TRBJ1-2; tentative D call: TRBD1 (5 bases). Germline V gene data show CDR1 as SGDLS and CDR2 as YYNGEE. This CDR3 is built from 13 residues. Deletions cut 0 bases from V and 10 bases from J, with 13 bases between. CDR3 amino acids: CASSVVEGRDYTF. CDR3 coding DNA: TGTGCCAGCAGCGTAGTGGAGGGGAGGGACTACACCTTC. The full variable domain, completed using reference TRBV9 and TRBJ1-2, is DSGVTQTPKHLITATGQRVTLRCSPRSGDLSVYWYQQSLDQGLQFLIQYYNGEERAKGNILERFSAQQFPDLHSELNLSSLELGDSALYFCASSVVEGRDYTFGSGTRLTVV.

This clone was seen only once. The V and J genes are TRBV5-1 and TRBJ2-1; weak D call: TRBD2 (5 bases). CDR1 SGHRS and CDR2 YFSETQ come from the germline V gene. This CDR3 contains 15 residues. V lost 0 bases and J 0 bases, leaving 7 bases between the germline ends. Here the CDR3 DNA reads TGCGCCAGCAGCTTGGAGGGAGCCTCCTACAATGAGCAGTTCTTC. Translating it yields CASSLEGASYNEQFF.